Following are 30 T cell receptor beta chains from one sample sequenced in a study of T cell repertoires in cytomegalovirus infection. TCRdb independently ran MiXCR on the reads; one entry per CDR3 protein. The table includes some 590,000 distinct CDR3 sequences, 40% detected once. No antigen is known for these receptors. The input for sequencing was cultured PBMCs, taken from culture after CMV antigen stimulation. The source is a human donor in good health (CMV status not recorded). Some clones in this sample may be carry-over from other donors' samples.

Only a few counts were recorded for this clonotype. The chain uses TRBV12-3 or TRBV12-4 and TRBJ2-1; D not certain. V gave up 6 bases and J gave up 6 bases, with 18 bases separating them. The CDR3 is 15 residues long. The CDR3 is CASSLSPSQANEQFF. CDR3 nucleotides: TGTGCCAGCAGCCTAAGCCCCAGCCAGGCCAATGAGCAGTTCTTC.

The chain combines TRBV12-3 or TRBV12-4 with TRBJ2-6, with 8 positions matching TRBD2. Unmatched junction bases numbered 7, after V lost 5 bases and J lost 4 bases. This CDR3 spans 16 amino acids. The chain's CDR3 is CASSLRGGRGANVLTF. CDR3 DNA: TGTGCCAGCAGTCTCCGGGGGGGGCGAGGGGCCAACGTCCTGACTTTC.

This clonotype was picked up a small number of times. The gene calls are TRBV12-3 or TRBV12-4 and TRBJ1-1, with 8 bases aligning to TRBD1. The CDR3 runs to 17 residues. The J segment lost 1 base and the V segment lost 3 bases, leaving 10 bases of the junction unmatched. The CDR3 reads CASSFRQGANPNTEAFF. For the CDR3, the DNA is TGTGCCAGCAGTTTTAGGCAGGGGGCGAACCCGAACACTGAAGCTTTCTTT.

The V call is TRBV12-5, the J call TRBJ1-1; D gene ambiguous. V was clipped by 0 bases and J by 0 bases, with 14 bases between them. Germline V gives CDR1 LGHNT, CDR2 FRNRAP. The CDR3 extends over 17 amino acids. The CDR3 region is CASGLVVSRAMNTEAFF. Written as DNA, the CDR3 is TGTGCTAGTGGTTTGGTAGTCTCTAGGGCGATGAACACTGAAGCTTTCTTT.

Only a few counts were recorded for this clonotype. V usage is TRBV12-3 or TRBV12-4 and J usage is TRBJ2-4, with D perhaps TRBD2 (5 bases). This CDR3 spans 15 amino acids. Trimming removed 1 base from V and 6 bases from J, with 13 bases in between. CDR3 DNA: TGTGCCAGCAGTTTAGGTGGGAGAAGTGGAAACATTCAGTACTTC. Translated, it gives CASSLGGRSGNIQYF.

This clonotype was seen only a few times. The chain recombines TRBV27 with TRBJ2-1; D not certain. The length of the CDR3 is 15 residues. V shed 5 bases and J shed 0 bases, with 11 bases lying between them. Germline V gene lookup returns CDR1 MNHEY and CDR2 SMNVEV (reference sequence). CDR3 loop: CASSKRESSYNEQFF. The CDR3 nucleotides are TGTGCCAGCAGTAAACGAGAGAGCTCCTACAATGAGCAGTTCTTC.

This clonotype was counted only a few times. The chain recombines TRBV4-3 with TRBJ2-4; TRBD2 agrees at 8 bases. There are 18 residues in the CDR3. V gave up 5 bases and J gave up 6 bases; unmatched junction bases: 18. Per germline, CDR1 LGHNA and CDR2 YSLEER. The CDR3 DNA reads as TGCGCCAGCAGCGAAGTGGATTGGGGAGCGGGGGTCGGAAACATTCAGTACTTC. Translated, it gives CASSEVDWGAGVGNIQYF.

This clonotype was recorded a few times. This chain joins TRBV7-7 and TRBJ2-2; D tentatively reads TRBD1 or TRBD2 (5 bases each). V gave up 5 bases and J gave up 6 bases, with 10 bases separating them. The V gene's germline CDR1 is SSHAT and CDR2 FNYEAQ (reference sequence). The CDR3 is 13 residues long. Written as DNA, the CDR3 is TGTGCCAGCAGCCCCCGGGACGCCGGGGAGCTGTTTTTT. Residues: CASSPRDAGELFF.

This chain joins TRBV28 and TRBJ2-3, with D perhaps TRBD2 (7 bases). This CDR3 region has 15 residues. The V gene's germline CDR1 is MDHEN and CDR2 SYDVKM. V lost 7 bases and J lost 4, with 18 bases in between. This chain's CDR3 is CASNPRTGGSDTQYF. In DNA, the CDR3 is TGTGCCAGCAACCCTCGCACGGGGGGCTCAGATACGCAGTATTTT.

CDR3 amino acids: CASSSKTSNEQFF. Written as DNA, the CDR3 is TGTGCCAGCAGCTCAAAGACGAGCAATGAGCAGTTCTTC. The V gene is TRBV7-2, the J gene TRBJ2-1; no firm D call. The V end lost 4 bases, the J end lost 6 bases, and 10 bases lay between the germline ends. This CDR3 is built from 13 residues. The germline V gene has CDR1 SGHTA and CDR2 FQGNSA.

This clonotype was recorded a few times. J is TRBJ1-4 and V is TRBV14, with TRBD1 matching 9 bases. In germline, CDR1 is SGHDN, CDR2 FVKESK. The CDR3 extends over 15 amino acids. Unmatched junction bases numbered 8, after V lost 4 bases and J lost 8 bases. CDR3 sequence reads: CASSRWGQGSEKLFF. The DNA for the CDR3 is TGTGCCAGCAGCCGCTGGGGACAGGGTTCCGAAAAACTGTTTTTT.

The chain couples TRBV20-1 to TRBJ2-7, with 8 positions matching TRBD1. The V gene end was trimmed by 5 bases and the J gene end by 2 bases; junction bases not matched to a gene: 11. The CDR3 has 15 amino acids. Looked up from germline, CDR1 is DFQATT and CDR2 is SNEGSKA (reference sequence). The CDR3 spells CSAWGSGGLTYEQYF. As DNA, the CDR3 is TGCAGTGCTTGGGGGTCAGGGGGCCTTACCTACGAGCAGTACTTC.

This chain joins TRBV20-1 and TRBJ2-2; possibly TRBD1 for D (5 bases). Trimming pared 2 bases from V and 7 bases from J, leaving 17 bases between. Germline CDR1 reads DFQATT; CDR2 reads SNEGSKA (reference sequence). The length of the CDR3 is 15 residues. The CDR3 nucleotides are TGCAGTGCTAGAATAGTAGGGGTCGAAAACGGGGAGCTGTTTTTT. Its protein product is CSARIVGVENGELFF.

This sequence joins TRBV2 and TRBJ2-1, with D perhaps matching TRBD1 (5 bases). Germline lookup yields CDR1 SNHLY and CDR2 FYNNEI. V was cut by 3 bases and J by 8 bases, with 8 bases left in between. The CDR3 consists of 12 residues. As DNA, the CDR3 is TGTGCCAGCAGTGACCAGGGCTATGAGCAGTTCTTC. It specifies CASSDQGYEQFF. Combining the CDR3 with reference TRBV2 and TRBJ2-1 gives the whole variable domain EPEVTQTPSHQVTQMGQEVILRCVPISNHLYFYWYRQILGQKVEFLVSFYNNEISEKSEIFDDQFSVERPDGSNFTLKIRSTKLEDSAMYFCASSDQGYEQFFGPGTRLTVL.

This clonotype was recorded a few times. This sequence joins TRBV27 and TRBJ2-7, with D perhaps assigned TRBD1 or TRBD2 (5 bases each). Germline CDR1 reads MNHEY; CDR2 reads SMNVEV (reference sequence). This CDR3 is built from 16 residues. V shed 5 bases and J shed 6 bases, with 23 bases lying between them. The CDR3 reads CASSIGTIPGASEQYF. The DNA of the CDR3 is TGTGCCAGCAGTATCGGGACGATCCCCGGGGCCTCCGAGCAGTACTTC.

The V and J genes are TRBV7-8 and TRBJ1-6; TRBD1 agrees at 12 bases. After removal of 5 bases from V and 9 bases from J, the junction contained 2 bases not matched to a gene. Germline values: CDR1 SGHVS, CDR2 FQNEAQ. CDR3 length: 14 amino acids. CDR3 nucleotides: TGTGCCAGCAGCGGGACAGGGGGCTCTTCACCCCTCCACTTT. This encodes CASSGTGGSSPLHF.

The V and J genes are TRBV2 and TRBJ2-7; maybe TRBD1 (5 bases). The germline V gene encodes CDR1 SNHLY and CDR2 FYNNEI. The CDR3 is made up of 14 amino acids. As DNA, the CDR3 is TGTGTGGCCAGCAGGGTATTTGGATCCTACGAGCAGTACTTC. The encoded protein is CVASRVFGSYEQYF.

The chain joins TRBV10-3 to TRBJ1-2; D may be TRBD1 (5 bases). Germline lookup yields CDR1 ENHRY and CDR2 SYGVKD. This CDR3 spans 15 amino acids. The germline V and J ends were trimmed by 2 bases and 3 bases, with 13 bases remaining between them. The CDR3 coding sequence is TGTGCCATCAGTGAGCCCCCGGGCAGGGACTATGGCTACACCTTC. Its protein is CAISEPPGRDYGYTF.

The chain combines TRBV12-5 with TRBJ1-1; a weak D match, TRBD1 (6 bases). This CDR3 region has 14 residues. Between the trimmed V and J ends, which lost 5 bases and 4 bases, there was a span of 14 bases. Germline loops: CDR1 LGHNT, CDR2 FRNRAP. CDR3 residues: CASGAHRDGTEAFF. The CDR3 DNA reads TGTGCTAGTGGTGCCCACAGGGATGGCACTGAAGCTTTCTTT.

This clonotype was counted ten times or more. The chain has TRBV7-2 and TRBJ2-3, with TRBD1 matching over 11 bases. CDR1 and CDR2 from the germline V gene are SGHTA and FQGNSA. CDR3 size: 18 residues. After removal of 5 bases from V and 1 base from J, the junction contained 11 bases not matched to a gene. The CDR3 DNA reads TGTGCCAGCAGCCCGCGAGGACAGGGGGCCTCTGGCACAGATACGCAGTATTTT. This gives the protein CASSPRGQGASGTDTQYF.

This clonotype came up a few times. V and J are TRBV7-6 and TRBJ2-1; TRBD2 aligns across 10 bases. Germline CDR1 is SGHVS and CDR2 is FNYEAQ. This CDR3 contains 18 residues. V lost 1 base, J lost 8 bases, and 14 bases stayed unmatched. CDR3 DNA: TGTGCCAGCAGCTTAGGGAGTAGCGGGAGGCACCGAACCCATGAGCAGTTCTTC. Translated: CASSLGSSGRHRTHEQFF.

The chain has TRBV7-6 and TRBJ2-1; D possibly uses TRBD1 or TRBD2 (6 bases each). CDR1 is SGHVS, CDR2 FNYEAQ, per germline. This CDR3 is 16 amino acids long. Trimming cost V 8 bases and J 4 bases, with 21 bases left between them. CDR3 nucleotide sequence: TGTGCCAGCGGGATCGGGGGCCTATCCCCGTACAATGAGCAGTTCTTC. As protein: CASGIGGLSPYNEQFF.

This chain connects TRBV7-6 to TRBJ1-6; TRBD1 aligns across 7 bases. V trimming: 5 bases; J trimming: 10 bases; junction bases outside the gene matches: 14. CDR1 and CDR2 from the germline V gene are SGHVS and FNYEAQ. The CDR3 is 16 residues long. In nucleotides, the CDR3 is TGTGCCAGCAGCCTGACAGGGAGCCAAGGAGAATCACCCCTCCACTTT. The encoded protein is CASSLTGSQGESPLHF.

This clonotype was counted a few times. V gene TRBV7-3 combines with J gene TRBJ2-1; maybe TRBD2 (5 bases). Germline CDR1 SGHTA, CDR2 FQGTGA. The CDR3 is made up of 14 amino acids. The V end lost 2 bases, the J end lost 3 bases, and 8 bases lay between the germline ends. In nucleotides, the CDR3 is TGTGCCAGCAGCTTATCGGGAAACTACAATGAGCAGTTCTTC. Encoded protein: CASSLSGNYNEQFF.

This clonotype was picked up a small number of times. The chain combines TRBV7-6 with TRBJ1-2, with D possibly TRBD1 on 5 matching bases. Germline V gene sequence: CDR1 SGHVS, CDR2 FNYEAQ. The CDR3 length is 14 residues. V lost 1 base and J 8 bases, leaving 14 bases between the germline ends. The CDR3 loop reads CASSLGGRVDGYTF. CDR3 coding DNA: TGTGCCAGCAGCTTAGGCGGCAGGGTGGACGGCTACACCTTC.

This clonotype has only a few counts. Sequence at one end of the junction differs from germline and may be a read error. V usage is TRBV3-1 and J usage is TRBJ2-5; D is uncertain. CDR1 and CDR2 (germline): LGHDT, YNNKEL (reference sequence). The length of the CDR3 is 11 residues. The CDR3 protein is CASSQDSPPRF. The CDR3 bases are TGTGCCAGCAGCCAAGATTCACCACCCCGGTTC.

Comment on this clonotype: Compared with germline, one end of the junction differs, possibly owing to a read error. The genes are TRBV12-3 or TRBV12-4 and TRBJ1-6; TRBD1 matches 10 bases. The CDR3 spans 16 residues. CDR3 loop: CASSTPGQGPNSPRHF. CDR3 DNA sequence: TGTGCCAGCAGCACGCCGGGACAGGGGCCGAATTCACCCCGCCACTTT.

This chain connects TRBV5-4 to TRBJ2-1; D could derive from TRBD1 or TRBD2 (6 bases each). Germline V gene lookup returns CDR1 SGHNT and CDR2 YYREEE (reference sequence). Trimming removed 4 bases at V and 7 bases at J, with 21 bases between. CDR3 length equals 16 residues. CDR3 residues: CASSHRDRSGVNEQFF. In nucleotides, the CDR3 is TGTGCCAGCAGCCATCGCGACAGGTCGGGGGTAAATGAGCAGTTCTTC.

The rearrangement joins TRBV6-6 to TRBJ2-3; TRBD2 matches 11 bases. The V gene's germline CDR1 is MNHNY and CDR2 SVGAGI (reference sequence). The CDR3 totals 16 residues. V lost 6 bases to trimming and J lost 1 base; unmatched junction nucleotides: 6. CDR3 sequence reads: CASSRKTSGGTDTQYF. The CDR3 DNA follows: TGTGCCAGCAGCCGAAAGACTAGCGGGGGCACAGATACGCAGTATTTT.

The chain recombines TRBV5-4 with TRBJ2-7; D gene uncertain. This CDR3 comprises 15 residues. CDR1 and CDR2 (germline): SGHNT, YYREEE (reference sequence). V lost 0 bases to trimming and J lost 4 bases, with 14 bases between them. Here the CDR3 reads CASSLGGITSYEQYF. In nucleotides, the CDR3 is TGTGCCAGCAGCTTGGGGGGTATCACCTCATACGAGCAGTACTTC. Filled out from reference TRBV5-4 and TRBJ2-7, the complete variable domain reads ETGVTQSPTHLIKTRGQQVTLRCSSQSGHNTVSWYQQALGQGPQFIFQYYREEENGRGNFPPRFSGLQFPNYSSELNVNALELDDSALYLCASSLGGITSYEQYFGPGTRLTVT.